Each of the 20 T cell receptor beta chains below was sequenced from the same sample in a study of T cell responses to AZD1222 COVID-19 vaccine (dated by TCRdb to the early 2020s). The method behind the library was the immunoSEQ multiplex PCR assay. TCRdb's version of the immuneACCESS table is confined to in-frame rearrangements and falls short of the full clone set. An unresolved V gene accounts for under half of the shortfall where checked; the remainder is of unknown origin. Recorded for this sample are 150,000 to 200,000 clones; about 94% of them occurred a single time. The ten most abundant clones make up 7% to 9.5% of the sample. Read against the paper, the sample's time point label means: baseline before first vaccination. The source was peripheral blood, collected on day 0 of AZD1222 vaccination. These receptor sequences come from an adult in good health.

This clone was picked up one time. The genes are TRBV13 and TRBJ1-5; D remains ambiguous. From germline, CDR1 is PRHDT and CDR2 FYEKMQ (reference sequence). V was pared by 3 bases and J by 0 bases, with 9 bases between. This CDR3 region has 15 residues. The CDR3 DNA is TGTGCCAGCAGCTTGGGGAGAATTAGCAATCAGCCCCAGCATTTT. It codes for CASSLGRISNQPQHF.

The V and J genes are TRBV6-5 and TRBJ1-5; tentative D call: TRBD1 (5 bases). Germline CDR1 MNHEY, CDR2 SVGAGI. The CDR3 has 14 residues. The V end lost 5 bases, the J end lost 5 bases, and 13 bases lay between the germline ends. The CDR3 DNA is TGTGCCAGCAGTACTGGGGGACGACATCAGCCCCAGCATTTT. This gives the protein CASSTGGRHQPQHF.

The chain has TRBV15 and TRBJ2-1; the match to TRBD2 covers 9 bases. The CDR3 consists of 16 residues. CDR1 LNHNV and CDR2 YYDKDF come from the germline V gene (reference sequence). V was pared by 1 base and J by 2 bases, with 3 bases of the junction left unmatched. The CDR3 DNA follows: TGTGCCACCAGCAGAGCCCCTAGCGGGACCTACAATGAGCAGTTCTTC. It translates to CATSRAPSGTYNEQFF.

The rearrangement uses TRBV10-3 and TRBJ2-1, with D possibly matching TRBD1 (7 bases). Trimming removed 0 bases at V and 8 bases at J, with 14 bases between. The CDR3 totals 15 residues. Looked up from germline, CDR1 is ENHRY and CDR2 is SYGVKD. DNA for the CDR3: TGTGCCATCAGTGAGTCGTATCAGGGGGGCGATGAGCAGTTCTTC. Amino acids: CAISESYQGGDEQFF.

This chain links TRBV5-1 with TRBJ1-1, with 7 bases that match TRBD1. Germline V CDR1 and CDR2: SGHRS, YFSETQ. The CDR3 loop spans 14 amino acids. Trimming at V came to 1 base and at J to 1 base, leaving 1 base not matched to a gene. The chain's CDR3 is CASSLRQGNTEAFF. The CDR3 nucleotides are TGCGCCAGCAGCTTGCGACAGGGGAACACTGAAGCTTTCTTT.

The V gene is TRBV7-3, the J gene TRBJ2-1; possibly TRBD2 for D (6 bases). The CDR3 sequence is 16 residues long. CDR1 is SGHTA, CDR2 FQGTGA, per germline. V was pared by 3 bases and J by 2 bases, with 14 bases between. This CDR3 reads CASSLIGGPPYNEQFF. The CDR3 DNA sequence: TGTGCCAGCAGCTTGATCGGGGGTCCCCCCTACAATGAGCAGTTCTTC.

The chain joins TRBV12-3 or TRBV12-4 to TRBJ1-3; no clear D. Deletions cut 11 bases from V and 7 bases from J, with 15 bases between. The CDR3 loop spans 12 amino acids. As DNA, the CDR3 is TGTGCCTGCAATCGAGGGTGGAACACCATATATTTT. Its translation is CACNRGWNTIYF.

This sequence joins TRBV9 and TRBJ2-3, with unresolved D. V lost 0 bases to trimming and J lost 6 bases, with 5 bases between them. CDR3 length equals 12 residues. Per germline, CDR1 SGDLS and CDR2 YYNGEE. CDR3 sequence: CASSVVGDTQYF. CDR3 sequence (DNA): TGTGCCAGCAGCGTAGTTGGTGATACGCAGTATTTT.

The V and J genes are TRBV27 and TRBJ2-1, with 10 bases that match TRBD1. V was clipped by 6 bases and J by 8 bases; unmatched bases: 4. The CDR3 extends over 13 amino acids. In germline, CDR1 is MNHEY, CDR2 SMNVEV (reference sequence). This CDR3 reads CASRGQGIHEQFF. In DNA form, the CDR3 reads TGTGCCAGCAGGGGACAGGGGATCCATGAGCAGTTCTTC.

The chain is built from TRBV7-9 and TRBJ2-5; possibly TRBD2 for D (5 bases). CDR1 SEHNR and CDR2 FQNEAQ come from the germline V gene (reference sequence). Between the trimmed V and J ends, which lost 1 base and 2 bases, there was a span of 8 bases. The CDR3 totals 14 residues. The CDR3 protein is CASSLVAIQETQYF. CDR3 coding DNA: TGTGCCAGCAGCTTAGTAGCGATACAAGAGACCCAGTACTTC. The whole variable domain, filled in from reference TRBV7-9 and TRBJ2-5, reads DTGVSQNPRHKITKRGQNVTFRCDPISEHNRLYWYRQTLGQGPEFLTYFQNEAQLEKSRLLSDRFSAERPKGSFSTLEIQRTEQGDSAMYLCASSLVAIQETQYFGPGTRLLVL.

This chain uses TRBV28 with TRBJ1-4, with D unclear. The CDR3 sequence is 12 residues long. CDR1 MDHEN and CDR2 SYDVKM come from the germline V gene. V dropped 5 bases and J dropped 7 bases, with 8 bases sitting between them. DNA of the CDR3: TGTGCCAGCAGTGAACTCGGTGAAAAACTGTTTTTT. This translates into CASSELGEKLFF.

The chain links TRBV27 to TRBJ1-5; D is unclear. The CDR3 length is 15 residues. The V gene lost 6 bases and the J gene lost 4 bases, with 16 bases spanning the gap. From germline, CDR1 is MNHEY and CDR2 SMNVEV (reference sequence). Here the CDR3 reads CASRVGKHKNQPQHF. The CDR3 region has the DNA TGTGCCAGCAGGGTCGGGAAACACAAAAATCAGCCCCAGCATTTT.

The genes are TRBV18 and TRBJ2-1, with 7 positions matching TRBD1. The germline V gene encodes CDR1 KGHSH and CDR2 LQKENI. CDR3 size: 16 residues. The trim removed 3 bases at V and 4 bases at J, leaving 9 bases unmatched. The CDR3 DNA reads as TGTGCCAGCTCACCTTACCGACAGGGCCCGTACAATGAGCAGTTCTTC. This gives the protein CASSPYRQGPYNEQFF.

The chain has TRBV5-4 and TRBJ2-1; possibly TRBD2 for D (5 bases). V was trimmed by 0 bases and J by 10 bases, leaving 11 bases between them. The CDR3 covers 13 residues. Germline CDR1 reads SGHNT; CDR2 reads YYREEE (reference sequence). The DNA for the CDR3 is TGTGCCAGCAGCTTGGTCGAGCGAGGGGAGCAGTTCTTC. Residues: CASSLVERGEQFF.

The chain carries TRBV28 and TRBJ2-2; 12 positions agree with TRBD2. V lost 5 bases to trimming and J lost 5 bases; unmatched junction nucleotides: 6. CDR3 length equals 16 residues. Germline V CDR1 and CDR2: MDHEN, SYDVKM. CDR3: CASSPLAGGQTGELFF. CDR3 DNA sequence: TGTGCCAGCAGTCCGCTAGCGGGAGGGCAGACCGGGGAGCTGTTTTTT.

The chain joins TRBV9 to TRBJ2-3, with a weak D call TRBD2 (7 bases). This CDR3 is built from 15 residues. Germline-derived CDR1 and CDR2 are SGDLS and YYNGEE. The germline V and J ends were trimmed by 7 bases and 0 bases, with 15 bases remaining between them. CDR3 DNA sequence: TGTGCCAGCCAGTCGGGGGGCTTCAGCACAGATACGCAGTATTTT. Protein sequence: CASQSGGFSTDTQYF.

J is TRBJ2-2 and V is TRBV7-2; D is ambiguous. The ends were cut back, 5 bases at V and 5 bases at J, with 18 bases in the middle. This CDR3 comprises 16 residues. Germline V lookup: CDR1 SGHTA, CDR2 FQGNSA. The CDR3 region has the DNA TGTGCCAGCAGCCTCGCGGTGGGTTCCTGGACCGGGGAGCTGTTTTTT. Its translation is CASSLAVGSWTGELFF. Full variable domain (missing parts from reference TRBV7-2 and TRBJ2-2): GAGVSQSPSNKVTEKGKDVELRCDPISGHTALYWYRQSLGQGLEFLIYFQGNSAPDKSGLPSDRFSAERTGGSVSTLTIQRTQQEDSAVYLCASSLAVGSWTGELFFGEGSRLTVL.

DNA for the CDR3: TGTGCCAGCAGTGACACAGTGAACACTGAAGCTTTCTTT. Protein product: CASSDTVNTEAFF. This chain connects TRBV6-1 to TRBJ1-1; D ambiguous. The CDR3 spans 13 residues. From germline, CDR1 is MNHNS and CDR2 SASEGT. Trimming removed 3 bases from V and 0 bases from J, with 5 bases in between.

The chain joins TRBV19 to TRBJ2-2; D unclear. V was cut by 2 bases and J by 6 bases, with 10 bases left in between. Germline lookup yields CDR1 LNHDA and CDR2 SQIVND (reference sequence). The CDR3 is 14 residues long. The CDR3 nucleotides read TGTGCCAGTAGTATATCCAAGTCATCCGGGGAGCTGTTTTTT. Residues: CASSISKSSGELFF.

This clone was seen only once. The rearrangement uses TRBV6-2 or TRBV6-3 and TRBJ2-1; D ambiguous. The germline V and J ends were trimmed by 2 bases and 0 bases, with 17 bases remaining between them. The CDR3 covers 18 residues. The germline V gene has CDR1 MNHEY and CDR2 SVGEGT. The CDR3 region has the DNA TGTGCCAGCAGTTACCCCACCACCCTTCGCGCCTCCTACAATGAGCAGTTCTTC. It translates to CASSYPTTLRASYNEQFF.